One sample yielded the 21 T cell receptor beta chains listed below, sequenced in a study of T cells expressing NK-cell markers (dated by TCRdb to between 2020 and 2021). Preparation of the library involved 5' RACE. Sequenced using an Illumina HiSeq 2000. Each CDR3 protein sequence appears as one entry after TCRdb reprocessed the reads, and no DNA is included. Per the sample table, the count is 400,000 or so distinct CDR3 sequences. The ten largest clonotypes hold approximately 12% of the sample. The source material was blood T cells: a sorted CD56 or NKG2C T cell subset, CD4+ or CD8+ T cells, or bulk PBMC T cells (not recorded which). The origin of the receptors is a woman aged 50 to 60 in good health. Donor details come from another sample of the same person, matched by shared clones.

The chain joins TRBV29-1 to TRBJ2-5; with no DNA, the TCRdb D assignment of TRBD1 cannot be verified. Germline lookup yields CDR1 SQVTM and CDR2 ANQGSEA. The CDR3 has 12 amino acids. The CDR3 here is CSAGGRRETQYF.

The rearrangement joins TRBV12-3 or TRBV12-4 to TRBJ2-6. CDR3 length equals 14 residues. The chain's CDR3 is CASSPGSGANVLTF.

This clonotype is identified as medium-sized (0.01 to 0.1%) from frequency. The rearrangement links TRBV6-2 or TRBV6-3 to TRBJ2-1; the D call of TRBD2 rests on TCRdb alone, since no DNA is present to check it. Germline V lookup: CDR1 MNHEY, CDR2 SVGEGT. The CDR3 has 13 residues. The CDR3 is CASSEREAHEQFF.

The genes are TRBV20-1 and TRBJ1-5; TCRdb's assignment of TRBD1 cannot be checked, as there is no DNA. Germline CDR1 reads DFQATT; CDR2 reads SNEGSKA (reference sequence). CDR3 length: 14 amino acids. The CDR3 is CSGWSDRDDQPQHF.

The rearrangement links TRBV28 to TRBJ2-6; TCRdb designates TRBD1, a call that cannot be tested without DNA. Germline CDR1 is MDHEN and CDR2 is SYDVKM. The CDR3 length is 17 residues. CDR3 sequence reads: CASSPYWGGAGANVLTF.

V and J are TRBV20-1 and TRBJ2-3; TCRdb's D call, TRBD2, is unchecked because there is no DNA. The CDR3 loop spans 18 amino acids. Germline CDR1 DFQATT, CDR2 SNEGSKA (reference sequence). The chain's CDR3 is CSAAGTSGRIGSTDTQYF.

This chain links TRBV20-1 with TRBJ2-2; TCRdb reports TRBD2, a call that lacks DNA to check it against. CDR1 and CDR2 (germline): DFQATT, SNEGSKA (reference sequence). CDR3 length equals 15 residues. The CDR3 here is CSALPGGSITGELFF.

This chain joins TRBV6-2 or TRBV6-3 and TRBJ1-5. Germline lookup yields CDR1 MNHEY and CDR2 SVGEGT. The length of the CDR3 is 13 residues. CDR3 in amino acids: CASSHGPDQPQHF.

V gene TRBV20-1 combines with J gene TRBJ2-2; the D gene TCRdb calls, TRBD1, cannot be checked with no DNA. The CDR3 is 15 amino acids. Germline V lookup: CDR1 DFQATT, CDR2 SNEGSKA (reference sequence). The CDR3 sequence is CSAPEGGRDTGELFF.

The V and J genes are TRBV7-7 and TRBJ2-1; lacking DNA, the TRBD2 call made by TCRdb goes unchecked. Germline V gives CDR1 SSHAT, CDR2 FNYEAQ (reference sequence). The CDR3 length is 15 residues. The CDR3 is CASSPRLAGPNEQFF. Using reference TRBV7-7 and TRBJ2-1 for the parts outside the CDR3, the full variable domain is GAGVSQSPRYKVTKRGQDVTLRCDPISSHATLYWYQQALGQGPEFLTYFNYEAQPDKSGLPSDRFSAERPEGSISTLTIQRTEQRDSAMYRCASSPRLAGPNEQFFGPGTRLTVL.

This chain uses TRBV24-1 with TRBJ2-3; there is no DNA to check the TCRdb D call of TRBD1. This CDR3 is 14 amino acids long. Per germline, CDR1 KGHDR and CDR2 SFDVKD. CDR3 sequence: CATSDRYSPLVQYF.

The chain joins TRBV9 to TRBJ2-1. Germline-derived CDR1 and CDR2 are SGDLS and YYNGEE. This CDR3 comprises 15 residues. This chain's CDR3 is CASSITTGLYNEQFF. Full variable domain (rest looked up from reference TRBV9 and TRBJ2-1): DSGVTQTPKHLITATGQRVTLRCSPRSGDLSVYWYQQSLDQGLQFLIQYYNGEERAKGNILERFSAQQFPDLHSELNLSSLELGDSALYFCASSITTGLYNEQFFGPGTRLTVL.

This chain connects TRBV5-1 to TRBJ2-5; TCRdb proposes TRBD1, but this gene call is untestable without DNA. Germline values: CDR1 SGHRS, CDR2 YFSETQ. The CDR3 has 14 amino acids. This chain's CDR3 is CASSRMGQSETQYF.

The rearrangement links TRBV29-1 to TRBJ1-5. The V gene's germline CDR1 is SQVTM and CDR2 ANQGSEA. The length of the CDR3 is 14 residues. CDR3 sequence reads: CSVWKRGIGQPQHF.

This chain uses TRBV7-7 with TRBJ1-4; the D call of TRBD1 rests on TCRdb alone, since no DNA is present to check it. Germline assignment: CDR1 SSHAT and CDR2 FNYEAQ (reference sequence). The length of the CDR3 is 13 residues. This CDR3 reads CATSRGLSEKLFF.

The V and J genes are TRBV12-3 or TRBV12-4 and TRBJ2-3; TCRdb selects TRBD1, and the lack of DNA leaves this call unchecked. The CDR3 loop spans 16 amino acids. The CDR3 spells CASVSGDPVLTDTQYF.

This sequence joins TRBV4-1 and TRBJ1-2. Germline loops: CDR1 MGHRA, CDR2 YSYEKL. The CDR3 runs to 15 residues. The CDR3 protein is CASSHGQGLNYGYTF.

The chain links TRBV6-2 or TRBV6-3 to TRBJ2-7; the D gene TCRdb calls, TRBD1, cannot be checked with no DNA. Germline-derived CDR1 and CDR2 are MNHEY and SVGEGT. The CDR3 covers 13 residues. The CDR3 reads CASRNGPGREQYF.

This chain joins TRBV15 and TRBJ2-2; TCRdb reports TRBD2, a call that lacks DNA to check it against. Germline loops: CDR1 LNHNV, CDR2 YYDKDF (reference sequence). This CDR3 has 16 residues. Here the CDR3 reads CATSGTSGRITGELFF. The full variable domain, its missing parts supplied by reference TRBV15 and TRBJ2-2, is DAMVIQNPRYQVTQFGKPVTLSCSQTLNHNVMYWYQQKSSQAPKLLFHYYDKDFNNEADTPDNFQSRRPNTSFCFLDIRSPGLGDTAMYLCATSGTSGRITGELFFGEGSRLTVL.

The chain joins TRBV20-1 to TRBJ2-1; the D call from TCRdb, TRBD2, cannot be confirmed without DNA. The CDR3 consists of 17 residues. CDR1 DFQATT and CDR2 SNEGSKA come from the germline V gene (reference sequence). CDR3 protein: CSARDWLAGAYYNEQFF.

This chain joins TRBV5-1 and TRBJ2-3; the D gene TCRdb calls, TRBD1, cannot be checked with no DNA. The germline gives CDR1 SGHRS, CDR2 YFSETQ. CDR3 size: 17 residues. The CDR3 loop reads CASSPDGTGGWTDTQYF. Full variable domain (rest looked up from reference TRBV5-1 and TRBJ2-3): KAGVTQTPRYLIKTRGQQVTLSCSPISGHRSVSWYQQTPGQGLQFLFEYFSETQRNKGNFPGRFSGRQFSNSRSEMNVSTLELGDSALYLCASSPDGTGGWTDTQYFGPGTRLTVL.